A single sample is the source of the 9 T cell receptor beta chains below, sequenced in a study of prognosis after radiotherapy for stage I lung cancer. By two-round multiplex PCR, the TCR beta CDR3 was amplified from genomic DNA. Primers (each specific to one TRBV or TRBJ gene) were used in first-round PCR. TCRdb reprocessed the multiplex PCR reads via MiXCR and lists one record per CDR3 protein. The sample contains 45,000 to 70,000 distinct CDR3 sequences, about 30% of which appear only once. The sequenced sample was PBMCs, obtained before or after stereotactic body radiation therapy (not recorded which). The receptors were gathered from a donor of 50 years or more with non-small cell lung cancer.

This clonotype was counted ten times or more. The chain recombines TRBV11-2 with TRBJ1-1; D possibly corresponds to TRBD1 (5 bases). The CDR3 has 15 amino acids. V lost 0 bases and J lost 4, with 12 bases in between. Germline V gene lookup returns CDR1 SGHAT and CDR2 FQNNGV. The CDR3 spells CASSLEYQGGTEAFF. As DNA, the CDR3 is TGTGCCAGCAGCTTAGAGTACCAGGGCGGCACTGAAGCTTTCTTT. Using reference TRBV11-2 and TRBJ1-1 for the parts outside the CDR3, the full variable domain is EAGVAQSPRYKIIEKRQSVAFWCNPISGHATLYWYQQILGQGPKLLIQFQNNGVVDDSQLPKDRFSAERLKGVDSTLKIQPAKLEDSAVYLCASSLEYQGGTEAFFGQGTRLTVV.

This clonotype has at least ten counts. The rearrangement uses TRBV5-5 and TRBJ2-5; D call uncertain. Germline V CDR1 and CDR2: SGHKS, YYEKEE (reference sequence). V was clipped by 0 bases and J by 1 base, with 13 bases between them. This CDR3 comprises 16 residues. CDR3: CASSLALSPPQETQYF. For the CDR3, the DNA is TGTGCCAGCAGCTTGGCCCTCTCGCCACCCCAAGAGACCCAGTACTTC.

This clonotype came up many times. V and J are TRBV20-1 and TRBJ1-5; D possibly corresponds to TRBD1 (6 bases). Germline V gene lookup returns CDR1 DFQATT and CDR2 SNEGSKA (reference sequence). CDR3 length equals 16 residues. V lost 2 bases, J lost 0 bases, and 14 bases lay in between. This CDR3 is CSARQGGQYSNQPQHF. Here the CDR3 DNA reads TGCAGTGCTAGACAAGGGGGACAATATAGCAATCAGCCCCAGCATTTT.

This clonotype showed up many times. The rearrangement links TRBV7-8 to TRBJ2-7; the match to TRBD2 covers 10 bases. After removal of 6 bases from V and 2 bases from J, the junction contained 7 bases not matched to a gene. Per germline, CDR1 SGHVS and CDR2 FQNEAQ. There are 15 residues in the CDR3. For the CDR3, the DNA is TGTGCCAGCAGGGGAACTAGCGGGAACACCTACGAGCAGTACTTC. Translation gives CASRGTSGNTYEQYF. The full variable domain, completed using reference TRBV7-8 and TRBJ2-7, is GAGVSQSPRYKVAKRGQDVALRCDPISGHVSLFWYQQALGQGPEFLTYFQNEAQLDKSGLPSDRFFAERPEGSVSTLKIQRTQQEDSAVYLCASRGTSGNTYEQYFGPGTRLTVT.

This clonotype was recorded many times. The chain couples TRBV3-1 to TRBJ1-1, with D perhaps TRBD1 (5 bases). This CDR3 has 15 amino acids. With 6 bases removed from V and 1 base from J, the gap between germline ends came to 15 bases. In germline, CDR1 is LGHDT, CDR2 YNNKEL (reference sequence). The CDR3 coding sequence is TGTGCCAGCAGGCAGGGAGAGGTTAAGAACACTGAAGCTTTCTTT. Translated, it gives CASRQGEVKNTEAFF.

This clonotype was picked up many times. J is TRBJ2-2 and V is TRBV10-3; 7 bases align to TRBD1. Germline trimming cut 6 bases from V and 2 bases from J; bases unmatched to any gene: 6. This CDR3 region has 15 residues. Germline loops: CDR1 ENHRY, CDR2 SYGVKD. The CDR3 DNA sequence: TGTGCCATCAGGTACCGGGACAGCAACACCGGGGAGCTGTTTTTT. Its translation is CAIRYRDSNTGELFF.

This clonotype was counted ten times or more. This chain uses TRBV9 with TRBJ1-6, with TRBD1 as a possible D gene (5 bases). V shed 3 bases and J shed 7 bases, with 17 bases lying between them. This CDR3 has 16 residues. The V gene's germline CDR1 is SGDLS and CDR2 YYNGEE. Here the CDR3 reads CASSEAGTGLNSPLHF. CDR3 sequence (DNA): TGTGCCAGCAGCGAGGCGGGGACTGGGTTGAATTCACCCCTCCACTTT.

This clonotype appeared many times. The J gene is TRBJ2-3, the V gene TRBV18; TRBD1 agrees at 8 bases. Germline V gene data show CDR1 as KGHSH and CDR2 as LQKENI. The CDR3 is 15 amino acids. After removal of 3 bases from V and 6 bases from J, the junction contained 8 bases not matched to a gene. The CDR3 nucleotides read TGTGCCAGCTCACCTTCGACAGGGGCGAGGGATACGCAGTATTTT. Protein sequence: CASSPSTGARDTQYF.

With respect to this clonotype: This may stem from a read error, because a much larger clone lies one nucleotide away. V and J are TRBV9 and TRBJ2-5, with 7 bases fitting TRBD1. Trimming cost V 4 bases and J 2 bases; bases outside gene matches: 5. Germline CDR1 and CDR2: SGDLS and YYNGEE. This CDR3 spans 14 amino acids. The CDR3 loop reads CASSPGRGQETQYF. CDR3 DNA: TGTGCCAGCAGCCCGGGCAGGGGGCAAGAGACCCAGTACTTC.